A single sample is the source of the 14 T cell receptor beta chains below, sequenced in a study of CD8 T cells in ankylosing spondylitis. Study outcomes and limitations: Characteristic, it appeared, of ankylosing spondylitis blood was a TCR beta motif of several highly homologous variants.

TCRdb itself ran the 5' RACE reads through MiXCR, one entry per CDR3 protein. The sample shows 200,000 to 250,000 distinct CDR3 sequences, roughly 18% of them seen only once. No antigens are known for them. The sequencing input was blood, either unsorted or a sorted T cell fraction (not recorded which). The receptors stem from a male donor with ankylosing spondylitis.

The J gene is TRBJ2-1, the V gene TRBV24-1; the D call may be TRBD1 or TRBD2 (5 bases each). Germline assignment: CDR1 KGHDR and CDR2 SFDVKD. Trimming removed 1 base at V and 8 bases at J, with 8 bases between. The CDR3 runs to 13 residues. The CDR3 region is CATSDFMGDEQFF. CDR3 nucleotides: TGTGCCACCAGTGATTTCATGGGGGATGAGCAGTTCTTC.

This clonotype occurred a few times. V usage is TRBV6-1 and J usage is TRBJ2-7; a possible D gene is TRBD2 (6 bases). V shed 8 bases and J shed 2 bases, with 13 bases lying between them. Germline V gene sequence: CDR1 MNHNS, CDR2 SASEGT. The CDR3 is 13 amino acids. DNA for the CDR3: TGTGCCAGCCGTGGGGGACTTACCTACGAGCAGTACTTC. It translates to CASRGGLTYEQYF.

This clonotype occurred a few times. The genes are TRBV12-3 or TRBV12-4 and TRBJ2-1; 11 nucleotides align to TRBD2. The CDR3 spans 14 residues. V was pared by 3 bases and J by 10 bases, with 5 bases of the junction left unmatched. The CDR3 here is CASSFLLAGVEQFF. The CDR3 nucleotides read TGTGCCAGCAGTTTCCTACTAGCGGGAGTGGAGCAGTTCTTC.

There are a few counts of this clonotype. This chain joins TRBV3-1 and TRBJ2-5; the D gene could be TRBD1 or TRBD2 (5 bases each). V was trimmed by 0 bases and J by 4 bases, leaving 12 bases between them. The CDR3 spans 15 residues. The germline gives CDR1 LGHDT, CDR2 YNNKEL (reference sequence). CDR3 bases: TGTGCCAGCAGCCAAGACCCCGACGGGGCAGAGACCCAGTACTTC. Its protein is CASSQDPDGAETQYF.

Only a few counts were recorded for this clonotype. The CDR3 loop reads CASSVGGQPITDTQYF. The DNA of the CDR3 is TGTGCCAGCAGCGTAGGTGGTCAGCCGATTACAGATACGCAGTATTTT. The chain joins TRBV9 to TRBJ2-3, with D unresolved. Between the trimmed V and J ends, which lost 0 bases and 3 bases, there was a span of 14 bases. The CDR3 runs to 16 residues. Germline V lookup: CDR1 SGDLS, CDR2 YYNGEE.

This clonotype was picked up a small number of times. This CDR3 reads CASSDGQGSPLHF. The CDR3 nucleotides read TGCGCCAGCAGCGACGGACAGGGTTCACCCCTCCACTTT. The V call is TRBV5-1, the J call TRBJ1-6; 8 positions match TRBD1. J lost 9 bases, V lost 4 bases, and 3 bases had no gene match. Germline V gene data show CDR1 as SGHRS and CDR2 as YFSETQ. The CDR3 contains 13 residues.

This clonotype has just a few counts. The chain carries TRBV5-1 and TRBJ1-4, with TRBD1 matching over 7 bases. CDR1 and CDR2 from the germline V gene are SGHRS and YFSETQ. V gave up 0 bases and J gave up 2 bases; unmatched junction bases: 13. This CDR3 has 19 amino acids. The CDR3 region is CASSLARSGKQGTNEKLFF. In nucleotides, the CDR3 is TGCGCCAGCAGCTTGGCCCGATCGGGGAAACAGGGGACTAATGAAAAACTGTTTTTT.

This clonotype was observed a few times. The gene calls are TRBV7-7 and TRBJ2-5, with 7 bases aligning to TRBD2. The germline V gene has CDR1 SSHAT and CDR2 FNYEAQ (reference sequence). This CDR3 spans 16 amino acids. After removal of 2 bases from V and 5 bases from J, the junction contained 11 bases not matched to a gene. The CDR3 DNA follows: TGTGCCAGCAGCTTAATATTAGGACTAGGCTTGGAGACCCAGTACTTC. Amino acids: CASSLILGLGLETQYF. Looking up the rest from reference TRBV7-7 and TRBJ2-5 gives the full variable domain: GAGVSQSPRYKVTKRGQDVTLRCDPISSHATLYWYQQALGQGPEFLTYFNYEAQPDKSGLPSDRFSAERPEGSISTLTIQRTEQRDSAMYRCASSLILGLGLETQYFGPGTRLLVL.

This chain connects TRBV7-9 to TRBJ2-5; D perhaps matches TRBD2 (6 bases). The V end was cut by 4 bases, the J end by 7 bases, with 19 bases between. Germline values: CDR1 SEHNR, CDR2 FQNEAQ (reference sequence). The CDR3 extends over 15 amino acids. The CDR3 sequence is CASSSYGGDGVTQYF. CDR3 bases: TGTGCCAGCAGCTCATATGGCGGGGATGGGGTGACCCAGTACTTC.

This clonotype was observed a handful of times. The chain employs TRBV29-1 and TRBJ2-1; possible D gene TRBD2, 7 bases. The CDR3 sequence is 17 residues long. Per germline, CDR1 SQVTM and CDR2 ANQGSEA. Trimming removed 2 bases at V and 3 bases at J, with 20 bases between. This CDR3 reads CSVEPPGGASFYNEQFF. The CDR3 coding sequence is TGCAGCGTTGAACCCCCGGGGGGCGCCAGTTTCTACAATGAGCAGTTCTTC.

Worth noting for this clonotype: This may arise from a read error, as a much more abundant clone is one base away. The gene calls are TRBV10-3 and TRBJ2-7; 8 bases match TRBD1. This CDR3 has 14 amino acids. Germline CDR1 is ENHRY and CDR2 is SYGVKD. CDR3 in DNA: TGTGCCATCAGGGGGGCAGGGGGCCTCTACGTGCAGTACTTC. Its translation is CAIRGAGGLYVQYF.

This clonotype was recorded a few times. This chain links TRBV29-1 with TRBJ1-1; D remains unclear. This CDR3 spans 13 amino acids. CDR1 is SQVTM and CDR2 is ANQGSEA in the germline V gene. The V end lost 2 bases, the J end lost 1 base, and 8 bases lay between the germline ends. As DNA, the CDR3 is TGCAGCGTTGAAAGGCCTACGAACACTGAAGCTTTCTTT. This encodes CSVERPTNTEAFF.

The rearrangement joins TRBV7-9 to TRBJ1-1; tentative D call: TRBD1 (6 bases). Trimming stripped 1 base from V and 8 bases from J, with 17 bases between. This CDR3 is 15 amino acids long. Germline V gene data show CDR1 as SEHNR and CDR2 as FQNEAQ (reference sequence). In DNA form, the CDR3 reads TGTGCCAGCAGCTTAGGCTGGGGGGGCCCGGGCGAAGCTTTCTTT. This gives the protein CASSLGWGGPGEAFF.

This clonotype showed up just a few times. The gene calls are TRBV20-1 and TRBJ2-6, with 9 bases identical to TRBD1. The CDR3 totals 18 residues. Germline CDR1 and CDR2: DFQATT and SNEGSKA (reference sequence). V lost 0 bases, J lost 0 bases, and 6 bases stayed unmatched. CDR3 sequence reads: CSARDGTGLSSGANVLTF. The CDR3 DNA sequence: TGCAGTGCTAGAGATGGGACAGGGCTTAGCTCTGGGGCCAACGTCCTGACTTTC.